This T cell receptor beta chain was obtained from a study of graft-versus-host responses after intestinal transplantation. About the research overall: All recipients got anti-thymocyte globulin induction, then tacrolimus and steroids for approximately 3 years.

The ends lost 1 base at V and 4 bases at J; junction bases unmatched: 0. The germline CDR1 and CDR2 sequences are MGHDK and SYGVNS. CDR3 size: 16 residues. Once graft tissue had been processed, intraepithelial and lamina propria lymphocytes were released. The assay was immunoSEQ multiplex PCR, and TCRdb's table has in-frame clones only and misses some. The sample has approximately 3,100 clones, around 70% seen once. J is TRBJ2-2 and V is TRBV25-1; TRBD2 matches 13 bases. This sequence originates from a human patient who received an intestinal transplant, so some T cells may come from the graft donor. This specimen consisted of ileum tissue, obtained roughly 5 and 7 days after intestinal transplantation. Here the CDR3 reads CASSEWTSGGTGELFF. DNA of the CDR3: TGTGCCAGCAGTGAATGGACTAGCGGGGGCACCGGGGAGCTGTTTTTT.